Sequencing of this TCR beta chain was carried out in a study of shared clonotypes between healthy human individuals. Findings and limits, study-wide: Generation probability values for non-shared clonotypes were lower than those for clonotypes shared by all four donors. Sequencing depth was expected to affect clonotype sharing among donors.

With regard to this clone: The antigen remains unidentified.

Original analysis: Junction-only immunoSEQ sequences carried no quality scores, so filtering differed. The data were produced by immunoSEQ multiplex PCR, yet TCRdb's version contains in-frame clones alone and is incomplete. V and J calls plus clone size are reproduced from that table; the DNA served to infer D and trimming. The repertoire holds 2,500,000 or so clones, with about 92% as singletons. Every donor was a Caucasian adult from Nashville, Tennessee. Germline V CDR1 and CDR2: ENHRY, SYGVKD. V shed 8 bases and J shed 4 bases, with 11 bases lying between them. This CDR3 is 12 amino acids long. Sequenced input: naive CD4+ T cells sorted from blood. Regarding subset: CD45RA+ positively selected. This rearrangement joins TRBV10-3 to TRBJ1-2; weak D call: TRBD1 (6 bases). The clonotype comes from a young man in good health. The CDR3 coding sequence is TGTGCCATCCTTGGAGGGGGCTATGGCTACACCTTC. This gives the protein CAILGGGYGYTF.